This TCR beta chain comes out of a study of human T cells and chemical hapten exposure. At the level of the study: On approximately 2 cm by approximately 2 cm of upper inner arm skin, sensitization was performed with 2% DPC.

This clonotype was observed a handful of times. Its antigen is unknown. Library preparation tagged each individual cDNA molecule with a unique molecular identifier. MiXCR was run by TCRdb on the RACE reads, yielding one entry per CDR3 protein. Of roughly 45,000 distinct CDR3 sequences in the sample, around a tenth were seen once. Study-wide points: Donors had alopecia, so their immune response may differ from healthy people's. Correlating positively with patch test score were the PT1 expanded TCR counts.

The junction had 6 bases not matched to a gene; V was cut back by 1 base and J by 5 bases. The CDR3 spans 15 residues. Germline CDR1 and CDR2: KGHSH and LQKENI. Time point specified: patch test 1, 2 weeks after DPC sensitization. Documented treatment: therapeutic diphenylcyclopropenone sensitization with weekly scalp DPC. Sequenced material: whole blood, taken in connection with sensitization to the hapten diphenylcyclopropenone (DPC). This TCR was recovered from a woman in her fifties or sixties with alopecia areata. Some clones in this sample may be carry-over from other donors' samples. The chain recombines TRBV18 with TRBJ2-5; 8 bases match TRBD1. The CDR3 region is CASSPRDRRGETQYF. The CDR3 region has the DNA TGTGCCAGCTCACCACGGGACAGGAGAGGGGAGACCCAGTACTTC. The whole variable domain, remainder taken from reference TRBV18 and TRBJ2-5, is NAGVMQNPRHLVRRRGQEARLRCSPMKGHSHVYWYRQLPEEGLKFMVYLQKENIIDESGMPKERFSAEFPKEGPSILRIQQVVRGDSAAYFCASSPRDRRGETQYFGPGTRLLVL.